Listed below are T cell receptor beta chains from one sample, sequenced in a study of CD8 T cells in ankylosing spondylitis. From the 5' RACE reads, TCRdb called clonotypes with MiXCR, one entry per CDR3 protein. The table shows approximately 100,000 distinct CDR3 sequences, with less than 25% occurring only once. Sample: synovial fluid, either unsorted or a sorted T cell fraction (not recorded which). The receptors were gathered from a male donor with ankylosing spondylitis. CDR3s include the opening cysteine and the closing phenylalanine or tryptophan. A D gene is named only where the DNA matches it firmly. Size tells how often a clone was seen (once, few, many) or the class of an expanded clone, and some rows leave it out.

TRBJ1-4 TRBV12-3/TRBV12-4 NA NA CASGDPLGEKLFF TGTGCCAGCGGGGACCCCCTGGGTGAAAAACTGTTTTTT
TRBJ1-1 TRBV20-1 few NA CSARLGVDTEAFF TGCAGTGCTAGACTCGGGGTGGACACTGAAGCTTTCTTT
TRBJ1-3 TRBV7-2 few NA CASSPNSGNTIYF TGTGCCAGCAGCCCCAACTCTGGAAACACCATATATTTT
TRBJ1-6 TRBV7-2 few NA CASSFGAENSPLHF TGTGCCAGCAGCTTTGGGGCAGAGAATTCACCCCTCCACTTT
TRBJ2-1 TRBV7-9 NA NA CASSFAGGMDEQFF TGTGCCAGCAGCTTCGCCGGGGGCATGGATGAGCAGTTCTTC
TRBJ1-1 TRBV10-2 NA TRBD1 CASRTGKGTEAFF TGCGCCAGCAGGACAGGGAAGGGAACTGAAGCTTTCTTT
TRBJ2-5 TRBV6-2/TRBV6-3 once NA CASSDQRGGGMETQYF TGTGCCAGCAGCGACCAGAGGGGTGGGGGCATGGAGACCCAGTACTTC
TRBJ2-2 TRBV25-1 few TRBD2 CASSELSGRTGGTGELFF TGTGCCAGCAGTGAACTAAGCGGGAGGACGGGAGGGACCGGGGAGCTGTTTTTT
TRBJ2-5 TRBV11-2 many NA CASSPPLGGMETQYF TGTGCCAGCAGCCCACCCCTAGGAGGGATGGAGACCCAGTACTTC
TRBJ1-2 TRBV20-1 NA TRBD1 CSATGTVNYGYTF TGCAGTGCTACCGGGACAGTCAACTATGGCTACACCTTC
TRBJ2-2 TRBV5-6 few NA CASSFKPTGELFF TGTGCCAGCAGCTTTAAGCCCACCGGGGAGCTGTTTTTT
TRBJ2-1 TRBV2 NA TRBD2 CASSRFKPGLAGVDEQFF TGTGCCAGCAGCCGTTTCAAGCCGGGACTAGCGGGAGTGGATGAGCAGTTCTTC
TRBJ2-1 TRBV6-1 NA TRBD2 CASRMTSGSYNEQFF TGTGCCAGCAGGATGACTAGCGGTTCCTACAATGAGCAGTTCTTC
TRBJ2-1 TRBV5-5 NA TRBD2 CASSRSGLGNEQFF TGTGCCAGCAGCCGTAGCGGGCTGGGGAATGAGCAGTTCTTC
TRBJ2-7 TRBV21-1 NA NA CASTSRGYEQYF TGTGCCAGCACCAGCAGGGGTTACGAGCAGTACTTC
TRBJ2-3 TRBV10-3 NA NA CASTPGIASTDTQYF TGTGCCTCCACACCAGGCATCGCTAGCACAGATACGCAGTATTTT
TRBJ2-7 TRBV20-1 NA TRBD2 CSAVLAGGRYEQYF TGCAGTGCAGTCTTAGCGGGAGGCCGCTACGAGCAGTACTTC
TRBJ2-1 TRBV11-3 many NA CASSLGRVGEQFF TGTGCCAGCAGCTTAGGTAGGGTCGGTGAGCAGTTCTTC
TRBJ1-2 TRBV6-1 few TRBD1 CASTGLRDSYGYTF TGTGCCAGCACCGGATTACGGGACAGCTATGGCTACACCTTC
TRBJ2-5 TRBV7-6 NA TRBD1 CASSLEGARGQETQYF TGTGCCAGCAGCTTAGAGGGGGCCAGGGGCCAAGAGACCCAGTACTTC
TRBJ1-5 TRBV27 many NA CASSLRQGNQPQHF TGTGCCAGCAGTTTACGACAGGGCAATCAGCCCCAGCATTTT
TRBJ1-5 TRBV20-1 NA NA CSARKAEYSNQPQHF TGCAGTGCTAGAAAGGCGGAGTATAGCAATCAGCCCCAGCATTTT
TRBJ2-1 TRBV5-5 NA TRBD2 CASSAGTSGSHNEQFF TGTGCCAGCAGTGCCGGGACTAGCGGGAGCCACAATGAGCAGTTCTTC
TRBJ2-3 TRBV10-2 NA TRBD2 CASRGLVSDTQYF TGCGCCAGCAGAGGACTAGTATCAGATACGCAGTATTTT
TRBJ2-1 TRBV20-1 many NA CSAPRRDQIGNEQFF TGCAGTGCTCCCCGCCGGGACCAGATAGGCAATGAGCAGTTCTTC
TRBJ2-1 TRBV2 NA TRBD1 CASSAGTANEQFF TGTGCCAGCAGTGCCGGGACAGCCAATGAGCAGTTCTTC
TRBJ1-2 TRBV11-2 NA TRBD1 CASSPGQNYGYTF TGTGCCAGCAGCCCGGGACAGAACTATGGCTACACCTTC
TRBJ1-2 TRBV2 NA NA CASSPSPWGYTF TGTGCCAGCAGCCCGTCTCCTTGGGGCTACACCTTC
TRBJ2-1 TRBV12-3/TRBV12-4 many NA CASSPGLSYNEQFF TGTGCCAGCAGTCCCGGACTCTCCTACAATGAGCAGTTCTTC
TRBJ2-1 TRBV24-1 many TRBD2 CATSEGLAGIRSEQFF TGTGCCACCAGTGAGGGACTAGCGGGAATAAGGAGTGAGCAGTTCTTC
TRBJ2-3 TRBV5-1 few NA CASSIWTATDTQYF TGCGCCAGCAGCATCTGGACAGCCACAGATACGCAGTATTTT
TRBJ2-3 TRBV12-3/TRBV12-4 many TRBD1 CASSKDRGTDTQYF TGTGCCAGCAGCAAGGACAGGGGAACAGATACGCAGTATTTT
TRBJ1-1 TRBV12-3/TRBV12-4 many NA CASRPETGTANTEAFF TGTGCCAGCAGACCCGAAACCGGGACGGCGAACACTGAAGCTTTCTTT
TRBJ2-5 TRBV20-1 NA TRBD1 CSARTGGKETQYF TGCAGTGCCCGGACAGGGGGCAAGGAGACCCAGTACTTC
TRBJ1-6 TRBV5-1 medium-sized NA CASSFWDRGSPLHF TGCGCCAGCAGCTTCTGGGACCGGGGTTCACCCCTCCACTTT
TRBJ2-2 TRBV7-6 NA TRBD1 CASSLRQGSTGELFF TGTGCCAGCAGCTTACGACAGGGCTCGACCGGGGAGCTGTTTTTT
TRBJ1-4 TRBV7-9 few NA CASSLGQDPTNEKLFF TGTGCCAGCAGCTTAGGACAGGATCCAACTAATGAAAAACTGTTTTTT
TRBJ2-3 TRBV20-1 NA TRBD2 CSAEGTSGRRDTDTQYF TGCAGTGCCGAAGGGACTAGCGGGAGGCGGGACACAGATACGCAGTATTTT
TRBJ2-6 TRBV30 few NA CAWSVHPFGANVLTF TGTGCCTGGAGTGTACACCCCTTTGGGGCCAACGTCCTGACTTTC
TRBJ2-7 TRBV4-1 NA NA CASSPPGFGYEQYF TGCGCCAGCAGCCCCCCGGGATTCGGGTACGAGCAGTACTTC
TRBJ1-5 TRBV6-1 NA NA CASSDWGGEHQPQHF TGTGCCAGCAGTGATTGGGGCGGAGAACATCAGCCCCAGCATTTT
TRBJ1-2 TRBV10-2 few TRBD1 CASLGQGYYGYTF TGCGCCAGCTTGGGACAGGGGTATTATGGCTACACCTTC